This T cell receptor (beta chain) was obtained from a study of a mutant IDH1 vaccine in newly diagnosed glioma. On the study more broadly: Investigators started vaccination 4-6 weeks after radiotherapy alone, or with temozolomide cycles. There were 62.5% males and around 40% females among treated patients, whose mean age was about 40 years.

Notes on this clone: The antigen is unknown.

Method: immunoSEQ multiplex PCR; TCRdb's copy keeps in-frame clones and lacks some. The repertoire includes tens of thousands of clones, 75% of them detected once, and nearly 9% sits in the top ten. Looked up from germline, CDR1 is MNHEY and CDR2 is SMNVEV (reference sequence). This CDR3 has 16 amino acids. The V and J ends lost 0 bases and 2 bases respectively, with 14 bases between them. Time point noted: week 47, end of study. Doses comprised 300 ug of mutant IDH1 20-mer peptide each, plus topical imiquimod. Sequences were derived from PBMCs, sampled from a glioma patient whose treatment included an IDH1 peptide vaccine. The gene calls are TRBV27 and TRBJ2-7; TRBD2 might be the D (6 bases). The receptor comes from a middle-aged man with glioma. The CDR3 DNA reads TGTGCCAGCAGTTTATCAGGGACTCCGGGACCCTACGAGCAGTACTTC. This gives the protein CASSLSGTPGPYEQYF.